The clone carrying this T cell receptor (beta chain) was observed a handful of times. The sample originates from a study of blood T cells in healthy people across ages. It was with a sample-barcoded 5' primer and a J-beta primer mix that a second PCR of about 7 to 12 cycles was run. TCRdb re-called the 5' RACE reads with MiXCR, one entry per CDR3 protein. Here the sample spans roughly 1 million distinct CDR3 sequences, 20% to 25% being singletons. Peripheral blood samples of around 9.8 milliliters were drawn from each donor. The sample was also reused in another study, on T cells of mothers and their children. That source adds: Mothers and children who were related shared slightly more overlap than unrelated pairs, but not significantly more.

This clonotype was obtained from a girl aged 2 to 10 in good health. Specimen: blood.

CDR3 DNA: TGTGCCACCAGCAGAGATTTGGGGCTTACCTACAATGAGCAGTTCTTC. Translation: CATSRDLGLTYNEQFF. The chain recombines TRBV15 with TRBJ2-1; D is perhaps TRBD1 (5 bases). This CDR3 comprises 16 residues. Trimming stripped 0 bases from V and 2 bases from J, with 11 bases between. Germline V gene data show CDR1 as LNHNV and CDR2 as YYDKDF (reference sequence).